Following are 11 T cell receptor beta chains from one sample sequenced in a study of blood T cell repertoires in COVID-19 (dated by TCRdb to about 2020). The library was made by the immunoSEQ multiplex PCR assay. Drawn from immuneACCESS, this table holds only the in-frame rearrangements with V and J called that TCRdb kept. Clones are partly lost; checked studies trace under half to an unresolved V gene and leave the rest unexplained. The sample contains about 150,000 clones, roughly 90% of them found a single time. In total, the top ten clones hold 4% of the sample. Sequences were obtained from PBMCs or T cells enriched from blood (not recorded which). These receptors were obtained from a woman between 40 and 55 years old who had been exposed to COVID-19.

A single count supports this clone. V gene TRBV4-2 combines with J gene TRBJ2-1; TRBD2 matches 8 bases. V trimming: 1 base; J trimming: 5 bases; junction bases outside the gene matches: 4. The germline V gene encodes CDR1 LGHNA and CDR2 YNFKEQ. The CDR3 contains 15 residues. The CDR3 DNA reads TGTGCCAGCAGCCAAGCGGGGGGGATAAACAATGAGCAGTTCTTC. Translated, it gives CASSQAGGINNEQFF.

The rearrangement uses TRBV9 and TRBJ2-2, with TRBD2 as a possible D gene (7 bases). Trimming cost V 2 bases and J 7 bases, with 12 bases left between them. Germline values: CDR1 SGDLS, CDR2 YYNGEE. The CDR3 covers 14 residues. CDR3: CASSVRGGIGELFF. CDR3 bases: TGTGCCAGCAGCGTGAGGGGGGGAATCGGGGAGCTGTTTTTT.

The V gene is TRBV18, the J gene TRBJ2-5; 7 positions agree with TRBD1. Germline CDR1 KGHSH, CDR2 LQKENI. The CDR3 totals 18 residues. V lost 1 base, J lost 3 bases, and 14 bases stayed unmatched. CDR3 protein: CASSPLGPNRGWEETQYF. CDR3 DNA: TGTGCCAGCTCACCACTAGGACCGAACAGGGGTTGGGAAGAGACCCAGTACTTC. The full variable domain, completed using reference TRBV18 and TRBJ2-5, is NAGVMQNPRHLVRRRGQEARLRCSPMKGHSHVYWYRQLPEEGLKFMVYLQKENIIDESGMPKERFSAEFPKEGPSILRIQQVVRGDSAAYFCASSPLGPNRGWEETQYFGPGTRLLVL.

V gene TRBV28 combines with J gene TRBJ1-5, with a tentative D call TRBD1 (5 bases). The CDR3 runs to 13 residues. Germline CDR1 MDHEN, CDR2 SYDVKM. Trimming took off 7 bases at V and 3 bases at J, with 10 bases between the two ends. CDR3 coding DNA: TGTGCCAGCAACACAGGTTCCAATCAGCCCCAGCATTTT. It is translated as CASNTGSNQPQHF.

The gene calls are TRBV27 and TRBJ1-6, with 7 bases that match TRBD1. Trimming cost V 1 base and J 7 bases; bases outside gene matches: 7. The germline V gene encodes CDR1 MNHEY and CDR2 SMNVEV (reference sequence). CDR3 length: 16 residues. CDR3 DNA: TGTGCCAGCAGTTTATGGGGCAGGGGGAAAAATTCACCCCTCCACTTT. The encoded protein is CASSLWGRGKNSPLHF.

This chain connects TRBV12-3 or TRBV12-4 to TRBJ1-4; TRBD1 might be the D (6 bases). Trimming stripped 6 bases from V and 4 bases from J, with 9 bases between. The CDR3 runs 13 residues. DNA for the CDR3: TGTGCCAGCAGAGACAGGAATAATGAAAAACTGTTTTTT. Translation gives CASRDRNNEKLFF.

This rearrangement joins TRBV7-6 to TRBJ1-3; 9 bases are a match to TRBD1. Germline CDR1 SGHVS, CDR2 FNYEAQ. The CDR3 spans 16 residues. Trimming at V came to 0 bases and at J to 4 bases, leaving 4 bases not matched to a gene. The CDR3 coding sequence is TGTGCCAGCAGCTTAGCACCGGGACAGGGCGGAAACACCATATATTTT. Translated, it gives CASSLAPGQGGNTIYF.

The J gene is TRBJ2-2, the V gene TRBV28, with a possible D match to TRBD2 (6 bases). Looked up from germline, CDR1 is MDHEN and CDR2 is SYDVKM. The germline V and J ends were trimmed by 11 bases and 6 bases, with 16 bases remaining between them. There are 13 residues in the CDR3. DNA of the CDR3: TGTGCCGGCGGGACCGATGATTCCGGGGAGCTGTTTTTT. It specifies CAGGTDDSGELFF.

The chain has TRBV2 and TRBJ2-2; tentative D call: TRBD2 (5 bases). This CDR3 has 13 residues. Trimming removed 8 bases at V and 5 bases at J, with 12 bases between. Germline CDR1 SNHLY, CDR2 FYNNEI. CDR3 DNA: TGTGCCAGCTCGAGGGCCGGGACCGGGGAGCTGTTTTTT. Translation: CASSRAGTGELFF.

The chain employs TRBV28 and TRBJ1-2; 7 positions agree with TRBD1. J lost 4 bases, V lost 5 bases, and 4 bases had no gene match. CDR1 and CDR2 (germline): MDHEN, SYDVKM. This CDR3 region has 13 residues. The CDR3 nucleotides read TGTGCCAGCAGTACGGGACAGAGCTATGGCTACACCTTC. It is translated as CASSTGQSYGYTF.

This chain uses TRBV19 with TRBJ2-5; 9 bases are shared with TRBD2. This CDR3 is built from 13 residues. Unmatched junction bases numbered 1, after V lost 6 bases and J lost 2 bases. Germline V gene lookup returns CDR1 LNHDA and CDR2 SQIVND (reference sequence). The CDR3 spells CASSTSGQETQYF. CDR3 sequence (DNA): TGTGCCAGTAGCACTAGCGGGCAAGAGACCCAGTACTTC.